This is a list of T cell receptor beta chains from one sample in a study of TIL therapy for anti-PD-1-resistant metastatic lung cancer. The protocol was immunoSEQ multiplex PCR, while the TCRdb copy is restricted to in-frame clones and leaves out a portion. This table has 55,000 to 65,000 clones, about 70% appearing once. The source material was blood, sampled at baseline. These receptor sequences come from a person aged 30 to 80 with non-small cell lung cancer. The CDR3 runs from the conserved cysteine through the conserved F or W. The D gene is left open where the match is weak. Clone size is given for some rows only: seen once, a few or many times, or a class if the clone is expanded.

j_call clone_size d_call v_call cdr3_aa cdr3_nt
TRBJ2-6 . . TRBV5-5 CASRRDISSGANVLTF TGTGCCAGCAGACGGGACATCTCCTCTGGGGCCAACGTCCTGACTTTC
TRBJ1-5 . . TRBV6-6 CASSLRNGNQPQHF TGTGCCAGCAGTTTGAGGAACGGAAATCAGCCCCAGCATTTT
TRBJ1-1 . . TRBV5-1 CASSLRQRNTEAFF TGCGCCAGCAGCTTGAGACAAAGGAACACTGAAGCTTTCTTT
TRBJ2-3 . . TRBV4-2 CASSQEGSGRSTDTQYF TGTGCCAGCAGCCAAGAGGGTAGCGGACGTAGCACAGATACGCAGTATTTT
TRBJ2-4 . . TRBV2 CASTRQGPTVNIQYF TGTGCCAGCACCCGCCAGGGCCCGACTGTAAACATTCAGTACTTC
TRBJ1-1 . TRBD1 TRBV4-1 CASSHPGQGNTEAFF TGCGCCAGCAGCCATCCGGGACAGGGGAACACTGAAGCTTTCTTT
TRBJ2-6 . . TRBV5-1 CASSLLGGASGANVLTF TGCGCCAGCAGCTTGCTGGGTGGGGCCTCTGGGGCCAACGTCCTGACTTTC
TRBJ2-2 . . TRBV7-9 CASSPTRDTGELFF TGTGCCAGCAGCCCGACTAGGGACACCGGGGAGCTGTTTTTT
TRBJ1-2 few . TRBV7-9 CASSPLDSYGYTF TGTGCCAGCAGCCCCTTGGACAGCTATGGCTACACCTTC
TRBJ2-4 . TRBD2 TRBV7-9 CASSLGSGNDKNIQYF TGTGCCAGCAGCTTAGGTAGCGGGAACGATAAAAACATTCAGTACTTC
TRBJ1-1 once . TRBV29-1 CSVAEQAFGTEAFF TGCAGCGTTGCCGAGCAGGCCTTCGGCACTGAAGCTTTCTTT
TRBJ1-3 few . TRBV7-2 CASSLGRGGNTIYF TGTGCCAGCAGCTTGGGCCGGGGGGGAAACACCATATATTTT
TRBJ1-2 . . TRBV29-1 CSVPDSANYGYTF TGCAGCGTCCCCGACAGCGCGAACTATGGCTACACCTTC
TRBJ2-5 . . TRBV9 CASSVANGVGTETQYF TGTGCCAGCAGCGTAGCGAACGGGGTGGGCACTGAGACCCAGTACTTC
TRBJ1-3 . . TRBV2 CASSESHGSSGNTIYF TGTGCCAGCAGTGAAAGTCACGGTTCCTCTGGAAACACCATATATTTT
TRBJ2-7 . . TRBV6-5 CASSYGHEQYF TGTGCCAGCAGTTACGGGCACGAGCAGTACTTC